Listed here are 19 T cell receptor beta chains from one sample, sequenced in a study of cytomegalovirus exposure and HLA in healthy donors. 60 Vbeta and 13 Jbeta primers were used in PCR. Sequencing was performed with immunoSEQ multiplex PCR; in TCRdb, only in-frame clones are kept and a portion is missing. The sample contains fewer than 200,000 clones, roughly 70% of which appear only once. Material: PBMCs. These receptors originate from a woman aged 30 to 39 in good health and CMV-seronegative.

This clone has only one observation. The chain combines TRBV2 with TRBJ2-7, with D unresolved. CDR1 and CDR2 from the germline V gene are SNHLY and FYNNEI. The V gene lost 5 bases and the J gene lost 6 bases, with 17 bases spanning the gap. CDR3 length: 14 residues. The CDR3 here is CASSFFVTSGEQYF. The CDR3 DNA reads TGTGCCAGCAGTTTCTTCGTGACTTCGGGCGAGCAGTACTTC.

V usage is TRBV13 and J usage is TRBJ2-5; 8 bases are shared with TRBD2. Germline V gives CDR1 PRHDT, CDR2 FYEKMQ (reference sequence). V dropped 1 base and J dropped 9; count of bases not matched to a gene: 10. This CDR3 spans 15 amino acids. CDR3 coding DNA: TGTGCCAGCAGCTTAGCCCTGCAGGGGACTAGGGCCCAGTACTTC. Protein sequence: CASSLALQGTRAQYF.

This clone turned up a few times. V gene TRBV4-3 combines with J gene TRBJ2-7; TRBD1 matches at 9 bases. J was trimmed by 4 bases and V by 3 bases; bases with no gene match: 13. The CDR3 totals 17 residues. CDR1 is LGHNA, CDR2 YSLEER, per germline. This chain's CDR3 is CASSHLVSGTGSYEQYF. The CDR3 DNA follows: TGCGCCAGCAGCCACCTAGTCTCCGGGACAGGGTCTTACGAGCAGTACTTC.

This chain uses TRBV11-2 with TRBJ2-1; perhaps TRBD2 as D (6 bases). CDR3 length: 18 amino acids. Germline V gives CDR1 SGHAT, CDR2 FQNNGV. Trimming took 4 bases from V and 0 from J, leaving 19 bases between them. This chain's CDR3 is CASSSGGSTASSYNEQFF. DNA for the CDR3: TGTGCCAGCAGCTCCGGAGGGTCGACGGCTAGCTCCTACAATGAGCAGTTCTTC.

The chain recombines TRBV9 with TRBJ2-3; D is undetermined. The germline V and J ends were trimmed by 0 bases and 0 bases, with 5 bases remaining between them. Germline loops: CDR1 SGDLS, CDR2 YYNGEE. This CDR3 comprises 14 residues. CDR3 sequence reads: CASSVDWSTDTQYF. CDR3 DNA sequence: TGTGCCAGCAGCGTAGACTGGAGCACAGATACGCAGTATTTT.

The J gene is TRBJ1-4, the V gene TRBV6-1; D is perhaps TRBD1 (6 bases). The CDR3 consists of 15 residues. Germline CDR1 MNHNS, CDR2 SASEGT. V was trimmed by 6 bases and J by 8 bases, leaving 19 bases between them. This chain's CDR3 is CASRDPRGGGEKLFF. CDR3 nucleotides: TGTGCCAGCAGGGACCCCAGGGGCGGGGGCGAAAAACTGTTTTTT.

This chain joins TRBV9 and TRBJ1-1, with D unclear. Germline V gene sequence: CDR1 SGDLS, CDR2 YYNGEE. The CDR3 loop spans 15 amino acids. V dropped 0 bases and J dropped 3 bases, with 12 bases sitting between them. The CDR3: CASSVGGFGDTEAFF. CDR3 nucleotide sequence: TGTGCCAGCAGCGTAGGAGGGTTTGGAGACACTGAAGCTTTCTTT.

The chain carries TRBV7-3 and TRBJ1-6; TRBD1 might be the D (6 bases). Trimming left V 3 bases short and J 12 bases short, with 15 bases between. The V gene's germline CDR1 is SGHTA and CDR2 FQGTGA. This CDR3 has 14 amino acids. CDR3 protein: CASSLDSSSEPLHF. CDR3 nucleotides: TGTGCCAGCAGCTTGGACAGTTCATCCGAACCCCTCCACTTT.

The chain employs TRBV7-3 and TRBJ2-2, with D hard to call. V lost 5 bases, J lost 2 bases, and 9 bases lay in between. The germline gives CDR1 SGHTA, CDR2 FQGTGA. This CDR3 is 14 amino acids long. The CDR3 protein is CASSRGLNTGELFF. CDR3 DNA: TGTGCCAGCAGCCGCGGCCTTAACACCGGGGAGCTGTTTTTT.

To note about this clone: Different DNA sequences within this sample yield the same CDR3. The V and J genes are TRBV10-3 and TRBJ1-5; no reliable D call. The germline gives CDR1 ENHRY, CDR2 SYGVKD. With 3 bases removed from V and 4 bases from J, the gap between germline ends came to 13 bases. The CDR3 contains 15 residues. CDR3 nucleotide sequence: TGTGCCATCAGTGATAGCGGGTTGTCGAATCAGCCCCAGCATTTT. Its translation is CAISDSGLSNQPQHF.

In DNA, the CDR3 is TGTGCCAGCAGCACCAGTCCAGGGGTGACTGAAGCTTTCTTT. This sequence encodes CASSTSPGVTEAFF. V gene TRBV7-2 combines with J gene TRBJ1-1, with a weak D call TRBD1 (6 bases). V lost 5 bases and J 5 bases, leaving 15 bases between the germline ends. CDR3 length equals 14 residues. CDR1 SGHTA and CDR2 FQGNSA come from the germline V gene.

This clone was picked up one time. CDR3 sequence: CASSLMSSGDGYTF. The CDR3 nucleotides are TGTGCCAGCAGTTTAATGTCTTCAGGGGATGGCTACACCTTC. V usage is TRBV28 and J usage is TRBJ1-2; possible D gene TRBD1, 6 bases. V lost 2 bases and J lost 6, with 13 bases in between. CDR1 is MDHEN, CDR2 SYDVKM, per germline. This CDR3 spans 14 amino acids.

By sample fraction, this clone is medium-sized. The chain combines TRBV19 with TRBJ1-5, with D possibly being TRBD1 (6 bases). CDR3 length: 16 amino acids. The germline V gene encodes CDR1 LNHDA and CDR2 SQIVND (reference sequence). The germline V and J ends were trimmed by 3 bases and 6 bases, with 18 bases remaining between them. The CDR3 protein is CASSMNGQNIGQPQHF. CDR3 nucleotide sequence: TGTGCCAGTAGTATGAACGGACAGAATATAGGTCAGCCCCAGCATTTT.

The chain uses TRBV27 and TRBJ2-4; TRBD1 is a possible D gene (6 bases). CDR1 is MNHEY and CDR2 is SMNVEV in the germline V gene (reference sequence). Trimming shortened V by 3 bases and J by 7 bases, and 10 bases separated the two germline ends. The CDR3 sequence is 13 residues long. In DNA form, the CDR3 reads TGTGCCAGCAGTTTCGGACAGTCGAACATTCAGTACTTC. Residues: CASSFGQSNIQYF.

The chain is built from TRBV19 and TRBJ2-7, with a possible D match to TRBD1 (5 bases). Germline V gene data show CDR1 as LNHDA and CDR2 as SQIVND (reference sequence). The CDR3 length is 16 residues. The ends were cut back, 7 bases at V and 4 bases at J, with 23 bases in the middle. The CDR3 DNA reads TGTGCCAGTACCCACAGGTTTGGTCAGGGCACTTACGAGCAGTACTTC. This gives the protein CASTHRFGQGTYEQYF.

This clone appeared a few times. The chain is built from TRBV9 and TRBJ2-1; 10 bases map to TRBD2. With 1 base clipped from V and 4 bases from J, the junction kept 11 bases outside the gene matches. The CDR3 sequence is 18 residues long. CDR1 is SGDLS and CDR2 is YYNGEE in the germline V gene. The CDR3 loop is CASSVMASGGPGYNEQFF. The CDR3, as DNA: TGTGCCAGCAGCGTAATGGCTAGCGGGGGTCCGGGTTACAATGAGCAGTTCTTC.

This sequence joins TRBV19 and TRBJ1-4; D not certain. Trimming left V 8 bases short and J 8 bases short, with 18 bases between. Germline V gene sequence: CDR1 LNHDA, CDR2 SQIVND (reference sequence). The CDR3 is 14 residues long. Here the CDR3 reads CASCAGAREEKLFF. The CDR3 DNA reads TGTGCCAGTTGTGCGGGTGCGAGGGAGGAAAAACTGTTTTTT.

The genes are TRBV5-6 and TRBJ2-7, with TRBD1 matching over 7 bases. V lost 4 bases to trimming and J lost 3 bases; unmatched junction nucleotides: 13. The CDR3 runs to 16 residues. Germline-derived CDR1 and CDR2 are SGHDT and YYEEEE. CDR3 amino acids: CASSHRTGFLFYEQYF. The CDR3 DNA is TGTGCCAGCAGCCACCGGACAGGATTTCTGTTCTACGAGCAGTACTTC.

This chain joins TRBV5-5 and TRBJ1-1; perhaps TRBD1 as D (5 bases). The CDR3 consists of 16 residues. Germline V gives CDR1 SGHKS, CDR2 YYEKEE (reference sequence). V gave up 6 bases and J gave up 1 base, with 19 bases separating them. The CDR3 DNA follows: TGTGCCAGCAACCTTCTGGAGGGGACGAGGAACACTGAAGCTTTCTTT. Translated, it gives CASNLLEGTRNTEAFF.